The next 31 T cell receptor beta chains were all read from a single sample in a study of T cell repertoires in cytomegalovirus infection. Antigen specificity for these receptors is unknown. MiXCR, run by TCRdb on the reads, gives a single entry per CDR3 protein. The sample has around 39,000 distinct CDR3 sequences; roughly half are singletons. Here the sequenced sample was CD8+ T cells from cultured PBMCs, taken from culture after CMV antigen stimulation. The source of these receptors is a human donor in good health (CMV status not recorded). Some clones in this sample may be carry-over from other donors' samples.

Only a few counts were recorded for this clonotype. The V call is TRBV7-6, the J call TRBJ1-2, with D unclear. Germline V gives CDR1 SGHVS, CDR2 FNYEAQ. V was cut by 5 bases and J by 7 bases, with 14 bases left in between. The CDR3 has 13 amino acids. The CDR3 region has the DNA TGTGCCAGCAGCCCACCCCCGGGGTCTGGCTACACCTTC. Its protein is CASSPPPGSGYTF. Filled out from reference TRBV7-6 and TRBJ1-2, the complete variable domain reads GAGVSQSPRYKVTKRGQDVALRCDPISGHVSLYWYRQALGQGPEFLTYFNYEAQQDKSGLPNDRFSAERPEGSISTLTIQRTEQRDSAMYRCASSPPPGSGYTFGSGTRLTVV.

This chain links TRBV27 with TRBJ2-1, with 9 bases identical to TRBD2. V gave up 5 bases and J gave up 3 bases; unmatched junction bases: 5. Germline V gene sequence: CDR1 MNHEY, CDR2 SMNVEV (reference sequence). The CDR3 sequence is 15 residues long. As DNA, the CDR3 is TGTGCCAGCAGTGCAGGACTAGCGAGCTACAATGAGCAGTTCTTC. Translation: CASSAGLASYNEQFF.

The chain joins TRBV7-6 to TRBJ2-5, with 9 bases aligning to TRBD2. Losses at the gene ends were 5 bases for V and 5 bases for J; bases not matched to a gene: 12. Germline loops: CDR1 SGHVS, CDR2 FNYEAQ. The CDR3 runs to 16 residues. In nucleotides, the CDR3 is TGTGCCAGCAGCCGCGCCCTAGCGGGAACTGGTGAGACCCAGTACTTC. Translation gives CASSRALAGTGETQYF.

This clonotype was observed a few times. This chain joins TRBV19 and TRBJ2-2; 9 bases are a match to TRBD2. Per germline, CDR1 LNHDA and CDR2 SQIVND (reference sequence). The CDR3 totals 16 residues. Trimming cost V 4 bases and J 4 bases; bases outside gene matches: 7. As DNA, the CDR3 is TGTGCCAGTAGTAAGATAGCGGGGGCTCCCACCGGGGAGCTGTTTTTT. This translates into CASSKIAGAPTGELFF.

This clonotype was recorded a few times. The chain couples TRBV7-2 to TRBJ2-7, with D perhaps TRBD2 (5 bases). The length of the CDR3 is 13 residues. Germline CDR1 SGHTA, CDR2 FQGNSA. V was trimmed by 2 bases and J by 7 bases, leaving 12 bases between them. The chain's CDR3 is CASSLFRGREQYF. CDR3 nucleotides: TGTGCCAGCAGCTTATTTCGGGGTAGGGAGCAGTACTTC.

The rearrangement joins TRBV7-9 to TRBJ2-1; possibly TRBD2 for D (6 bases). V lost 4 bases to trimming and J lost 0 bases, with 16 bases between them. The CDR3 is 17 amino acids. Germline V gives CDR1 SEHNR, CDR2 FQNEAQ (reference sequence). Here the CDR3 reads CASSSSGRGYSYNEQFF. The DNA of the CDR3 is TGTGCCAGCAGCTCTTCGGGGCGGGGTTACTCCTACAATGAGCAGTTCTTC.

The V and J genes are TRBV5-1 and TRBJ2-2; unclear D gene. The CDR3 is made up of 15 amino acids. Germline CDR1 reads SGHRS; CDR2 reads YFSETQ. V was cut by 1 base and J by 0 bases, with 7 bases left in between. The CDR3 sequence: CASSLSHSNTGELFF. Written as DNA, the CDR3 is TGCGCCAGCAGCTTGAGCCATTCGAACACCGGGGAGCTGTTTTTT. The variable domain in full, completed from reference TRBV5-1 and TRBJ2-2, reads KAGVTQTPRYLIKTRGQQVTLSCSPISGHRSVSWYQQTPGQGLQFLFEYFSETQRNKGNFPGRFSGRQFSNSRSEMNVSTLELGDSALYLCASSLSHSNTGELFFGEGSRLTVL.

This clonotype was recorded a few times. The chain employs TRBV12-3 or TRBV12-4 and TRBJ2-3; the match to TRBD1 covers 8 bases. Losses at the gene ends were 3 bases for V and 5 bases for J; bases not matched to a gene: 4. CDR3 size: 14 residues. The CDR3 nucleotides are TGTGCCAGCAGTTTCGGACAGGGAGGAGATACGCAGTATTTT. Protein sequence: CASSFGQGGDTQYF.

This chain links TRBV12-5 with TRBJ1-1; 7 nucleotides match TRBD1. Germline CDR1 LGHNT, CDR2 FRNRAP. The CDR3 totals 17 residues. J lost 1 base, V lost 1 base, and 9 bases had no gene match. CDR3 loop: CASGLAQGGDENTEAFF. The DNA of the CDR3 is TGTGCTAGTGGTTTGGCCCAGGGGGGAGACGAGAACACTGAAGCTTTCTTT.

This clonotype has just a few counts. CDR3 region: CASSLVTTGIYNEQFF. The DNA of the CDR3 is TGTGCCAGCAGCTTAGTGACCACCGGGATCTACAATGAGCAGTTCTTC. The J gene is TRBJ2-1, the V gene TRBV7-6; D is possibly TRBD2 (5 bases). The CDR3 runs to 16 residues. Trimming took off 1 base at V and 3 bases at J, with 13 bases between the two ends. From germline, CDR1 is SGHVS and CDR2 FNYEAQ.

This clonotype was detected only a few times. The chain recombines TRBV4-2 with TRBJ2-1, with 9 bases identical to TRBD2. The length of the CDR3 is 16 residues. V trimming: 1 base; J trimming: 6 bases; junction bases outside the gene matches: 7. Germline loops: CDR1 LGHNA, CDR2 YNFKEQ. Here the CDR3 DNA reads TGTGCCAGCAGCCAAGGAGCGGGAGGACCCCCCAATGAGCAGTTCTTC. Encoded protein: CASSQGAGGPPNEQFF.

This clonotype was seen a few times. J is TRBJ1-6 and V is TRBV11-2; D is unresolved. The CDR3 consists of 18 residues. Deletions cut 2 bases from V and 5 bases from J, with 19 bases between. CDR1 SGHAT and CDR2 FQNNGV come from the germline V gene. CDR3 sequence (DNA): TGTGCCAGCAGCTTATTTCCCCTCTCTCTGGGGAATAATTCACCCCTCCACTTT. Translating it yields CASSLFPLSLGNNSPLHF. Full variable domain (remainder filled in from reference TRBV11-2 and TRBJ1-6): EAGVAQSPRYKIIEKRQSVAFWCNPISGHATLYWYQQILGQGPKLLIQFQNNGVVDDSQLPKDRFSAERLKGVDSTLKIQPAKLEDSAVYLCASSLFPLSLGNNSPLHFGNGTRLTVT.

At least ten counts were recorded for this clonotype. The chain employs TRBV19 and TRBJ2-7; the D gene is possibly TRBD1 (6 bases). The CDR3 has 13 residues. Germline assignment: CDR1 LNHDA and CDR2 SQIVND (reference sequence). V was cut by 6 bases and J by 3 bases, with 12 bases left in between. The CDR3 nucleotides are TGTGCCAGTAGCCCGGGACACTTCTACGAGCAGTACTTC. It codes for CASSPGHFYEQYF.

The CDR3: CASSPTPGRVMGTGELFF. The CDR3 DNA sequence: TGTGCCAGCAGCCCTACGCCGGGCAGGGTCATGGGGACCGGGGAGCTGTTTTTT. The chain combines TRBV7-3 with TRBJ2-2, with D possibly matching TRBD1 (5 bases). Germline loops: CDR1 SGHTA, CDR2 FQGTGA. Trimming shortened V by 5 bases and J by 5 bases, and 24 bases separated the two germline ends. The CDR3 is made up of 18 amino acids. The full variable domain, its missing parts supplied by reference TRBV7-3 and TRBJ2-2, is GAGVSQTPSNKVTEKGKYVELRCDPISGHTALYWYRQSLGQGPEFLIYFQGTGAADDSGLPNDRFFAVRPEGSVSTLKIQRTERGDSAVYLCASSPTPGRVMGTGELFFGEGSRLTVL.

V usage is TRBV7-2 and J usage is TRBJ1-6; 9 bases fit TRBD1. CDR1 SGHTA and CDR2 FQGNSA come from the germline V gene. The CDR3 is 15 residues long. V shed 5 bases and J 8 bases; nucleotides not matched to a gene: 7. The CDR3 sequence is CASSPGTGQHSPLHF. DNA for the CDR3: TGTGCCAGCAGCCCCGGGACAGGGCAGCATTCACCCCTCCACTTT.

This chain connects TRBV3-1 to TRBJ2-3; tentatively, D is TRBD2 (6 bases). Germline lookup yields CDR1 LGHDT and CDR2 YNNKEL (reference sequence). CDR3 length equals 14 residues. V was shortened by 4 bases and J by 3 bases, with 11 bases between the two germline ends. The DNA of the CDR3 is TGTGCCAGCAGCCCTAGGAGGGCTACAGATACGCAGTATTTT. Its translation is CASSPRRATDTQYF.

The chain is built from TRBV15 and TRBJ2-1, with TRBD2 identical over 8 bases. V lost 9 bases, J lost 5 bases, and 3 bases stayed unmatched. CDR3 length equals 12 residues. Per the germline V gene, CDR1 is LNHNV and CDR2 is YYDKDF (reference sequence). In nucleotides, the CDR3 is TGTGCCACTTCAGCGGGGGACAATGAGCAGTTCTTC. Its protein is CATSAGDNEQFF.

In this sample, this clonotype turned up once. This chain joins TRBV7-6 and TRBJ2-1; TRBD2 matches 10 bases. With V trimmed by 2 bases and J by 5 bases, 12 bases remained unmatched. CDR1 SGHVS and CDR2 FNYEAQ come from the germline V gene. This CDR3 comprises 18 residues. CDR3 sequence: CASSLSAWASGGDNEQFF. The CDR3 coding sequence is TGTGCCAGCAGCTTAAGTGCCTGGGCTAGCGGGGGAGACAATGAGCAGTTCTTC.

The sample holds a few counts of this clonotype. V usage is TRBV12-3 or TRBV12-4 and J usage is TRBJ2-3; 7 positions match TRBD1. The CDR3 extends over 16 amino acids. The junction had 8 bases not matched to a gene; V was cut back by 3 bases and J by 2 bases. The CDR3 loop is CASSFLPGQLTDTQYF. The CDR3 DNA reads as TGTGCCAGCAGTTTCCTCCCGGGACAGCTCACAGATACGCAGTATTTT.

The J gene is TRBJ2-2, the V gene TRBV28; 8 bases map to TRBD2. The ends lost 3 bases at V and 0 bases at J; junction bases unmatched: 15. Germline CDR1 MDHEN, CDR2 SYDVKM. CDR3 size: 20 residues. The CDR3 DNA sequence: TGTGCCAGCAGTTTTCCCCCGGGCTTTCCGGGACTAGCGAACACCGGGGAGCTGTTTTTT. Amino acids: CASSFPPGFPGLANTGELFF.

This clonotype has a handful of counts. The J gene is TRBJ2-7, the V gene TRBV7-6; a possible D gene is TRBD2 (6 bases). Germline V CDR1 and CDR2: SGHVS, FNYEAQ. This CDR3 region has 12 residues. V lost 5 bases and J lost 7, with 12 bases in between. CDR3 residues: CASSPGLGEQYF. The CDR3 DNA reads TGTGCCAGCAGCCCGGGACTCGGGGAGCAGTACTTC.

The V and J genes are TRBV19 and TRBJ2-5; 8 bases fit TRBD2. CDR1 is LNHDA, CDR2 SQIVND, per germline (reference sequence). V dropped 0 bases and J dropped 6; count of bases not matched to a gene: 9. This CDR3 spans 16 amino acids. The CDR3 nucleotides read TGTGCCAGTAGTATAGACGGGACTAGGTCCCGGAAGACCCAGTACTTC. Amino acids: CASSIDGTRSRKTQYF.

The chain links TRBV19 to TRBJ1-1; 8 nucleotides agree with TRBD1. This CDR3 region has 15 residues. CDR1 is LNHDA, CDR2 SQIVND, per germline (reference sequence). The V and J ends lost 3 bases and 0 bases, in that order; junction bases with no gene match: 3. This CDR3 is CASSMQGAVNTEAFF. The DNA of the CDR3 is TGTGCCAGTAGTATGCAGGGGGCTGTGAACACTGAAGCTTTCTTT.

The chain uses TRBV7-9 and TRBJ2-7, with D possibly being TRBD2 (6 bases). CDR3 size: 14 residues. Germline CDR1 is SEHNR and CDR2 is FQNEAQ (reference sequence). Trimming removed 3 bases from V and 5 bases from J, with 14 bases in between. The CDR3 nucleotides are TGTGCCAGCAGCTTCCCCGGGGACTGGGACGAGCAGTACTTC. Its translation: CASSFPGDWDEQYF.

This clonotype was seen a few times. This chain joins TRBV4-2 and TRBJ2-7, with D unresolved. V was cut by 0 bases and J by 4 bases, with 16 bases left in between. CDR1 is LGHNA and CDR2 is YNFKEQ in the germline V gene. This CDR3 spans 16 amino acids. The CDR3 sequence is CASSQESLQTQYEQYF. The CDR3 nucleotides read TGTGCCAGCAGCCAAGAAAGTCTACAGACCCAGTACGAGCAGTACTTC.

This clonotype was seen at least ten times. V and J are TRBV7-8 and TRBJ1-3; unclear D gene. There are 16 residues in the CDR3. Trimming shortened V by 0 bases and J by 0 bases, and 9 bases separated the two germline ends. In germline, CDR1 is SGHVS, CDR2 FQNEAQ. In nucleotides, the CDR3 is TGTGCCAGCAGCTTAGCGGAGGTTCGCTCTGGAAACACCATATATTTT. Amino acids: CASSLAEVRSGNTIYF.

This clonotype was seen more than once but under ten times. This rearrangement joins TRBV7-8 to TRBJ2-7; maybe TRBD1 (6 bases). The germline CDR1 and CDR2 sequences are SGHVS and FQNEAQ. The CDR3 is made up of 14 amino acids. The V end was cut by 2 bases, the J end by 4 bases, with 12 bases between. The CDR3 here is CASSLSNRVYEQYF. CDR3 DNA sequence: TGTGCCAGCAGCTTAAGTAACAGGGTGTACGAGCAGTACTTC.

The rearrangement uses TRBV11-2 and TRBJ1-1; D is ambiguous. Germline-derived CDR1 and CDR2 are SGHAT and FQNNGV. The ends were cut back, 2 bases at V and 6 bases at J, with 7 bases in the middle. The CDR3 covers 12 residues. The CDR3 loop reads CASSLWSAEAFF. The DNA of the CDR3 is TGTGCCAGCAGCTTATGGTCAGCTGAAGCTTTCTTT.

This chain joins TRBV7-2 and TRBJ2-5; D is ambiguous. Per the germline V gene, CDR1 is SGHTA and CDR2 is FQGNSA. The germline V and J ends were trimmed by 7 bases and 3 bases, with 12 bases remaining between them. The CDR3 covers 13 residues. CDR3 in DNA: TGTGCCAGCAACCTCGACGCGGAAGAGACCCAGTACTTC. It is translated as CASNLDAEETQYF.

This clonotype came up many times. The CDR3 region has the DNA TGTGCCAGCAGCTTAACTAGCGGGAGTCGGGATGAGCAGTTCTTC. This codes for CASSLTSGSRDEQFF. This chain connects TRBV7-8 to TRBJ2-1; 11 bases line up with TRBD2. The ends lost 2 bases at V and 8 bases at J; junction bases unmatched: 5. Per the germline V gene, CDR1 is SGHVS and CDR2 is FQNEAQ. There are 15 residues in the CDR3. Combining the CDR3 with reference TRBV7-8 and TRBJ2-1 gives the whole variable domain GAGVSQSPRYKVAKRGQDVALRCDPISGHVSLFWYQQALGQGPEFLTYFQNEAQLDKSGLPSDRFFAERPEGSVSTLKIQRTQQEDSAVYLCASSLTSGSRDEQFFGPGTRLTVL.

The chain recombines TRBV11-2 with TRBJ2-1; 7 positions match TRBD1. The V and J ends lost 2 bases and 10 bases, in that order; junction bases with no gene match: 5. Germline CDR1 reads SGHAT; CDR2 reads FQNNGV. The CDR3 has 13 residues. The CDR3 loop is CASSLYRGREQFF. The DNA for the CDR3 is TGTGCCAGCAGCTTATACAGGGGTAGGGAGCAGTTCTTC. Looking up the rest from reference TRBV11-2 and TRBJ2-1 gives the full variable domain: EAGVAQSPRYKIIEKRQSVAFWCNPISGHATLYWYQQILGQGPKLLIQFQNNGVVDDSQLPKDRFSAERLKGVDSTLKIQPAKLEDSAVYLCASSLYRGREQFFGPGTRLTVL.